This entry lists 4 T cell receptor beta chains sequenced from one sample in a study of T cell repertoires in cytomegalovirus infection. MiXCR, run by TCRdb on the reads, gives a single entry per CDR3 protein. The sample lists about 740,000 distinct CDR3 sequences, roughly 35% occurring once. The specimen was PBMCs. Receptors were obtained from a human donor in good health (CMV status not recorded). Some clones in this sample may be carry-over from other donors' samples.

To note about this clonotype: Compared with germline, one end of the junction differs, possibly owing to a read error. This CDR3 reads CSASGGKSSYEQSF. CDR3 DNA sequence: TGCAGTGCTAGTGGCGGCAAAAGCTCCTACGAGCAGTCCTTC. The chain links TRBV20-1 to TRBJ2-7; D is uncertain. Per the germline V gene, CDR1 is DFQATT and CDR2 is SNEGSKA (reference sequence). The CDR3 runs to 14 residues.

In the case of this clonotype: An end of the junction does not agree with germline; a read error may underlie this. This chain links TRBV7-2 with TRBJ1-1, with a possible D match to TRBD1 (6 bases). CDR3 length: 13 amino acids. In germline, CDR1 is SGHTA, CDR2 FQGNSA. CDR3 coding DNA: TGTGCCAGAAGCCCCCGACGGGACACTGAAGATTTCTTT. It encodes CARSPRRDTEDFF.

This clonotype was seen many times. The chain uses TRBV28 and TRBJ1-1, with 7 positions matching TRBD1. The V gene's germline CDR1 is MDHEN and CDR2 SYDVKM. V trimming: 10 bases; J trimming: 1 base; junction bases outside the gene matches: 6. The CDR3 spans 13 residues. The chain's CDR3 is CATQGHWNTEAFF. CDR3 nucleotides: TGTGCCACACAGGGGCACTGGAACACTGAAGCTTTCTTT.

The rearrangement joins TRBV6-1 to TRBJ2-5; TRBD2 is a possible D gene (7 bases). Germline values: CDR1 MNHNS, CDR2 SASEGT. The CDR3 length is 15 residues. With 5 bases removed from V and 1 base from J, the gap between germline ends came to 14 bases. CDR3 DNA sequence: TGTGCCAGCAGTAGGGGGGGGGGCTCCCAAGAGACCCAGTACTTC. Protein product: CASSRGGGSQETQYF.